The entry that follows covers one T cell receptor beta chain sequence. As yet, its antigen is unknown. This sample was taken from a study of shared clonotypes between healthy human individuals. The overall study: Sampling drew on donors who were a couple of women and a few men aged 18 to 49.

Only in-frame clones appear in the TCRdb table, and some are missing; sequencing was by immunoSEQ multiplex PCR. The sample shows around 510,000 clones, around 76% of them seen only once. The V gene's germline CDR1 is SGHRS and CDR2 YFSETQ. The V end was cut by 6 bases, the J end by 4 bases, with 17 bases between. This CDR3 region has 15 residues. Those who donated were healthy HIV-negative adults, with no recent acute infections or vaccinations reported. Study-wide results and caveats: It was the few donors that limited the genetic and exposure-history diversity represented.

V is TRBV5-1 and J is TRBJ2-1; D is possibly TRBD1 (7 bases). The receptor comes from a woman between 40 and 50 years old in good health. Some clones in this sample may be carry-over from other donors' samples. The specimen was PBMCs. The CDR3 spells CASTPRRGQYNEQFF. The CDR3 nucleotides are TGCGCCAGCACCCCGCGGAGGGGGCAGTACAATGAGCAGTTCTTC.